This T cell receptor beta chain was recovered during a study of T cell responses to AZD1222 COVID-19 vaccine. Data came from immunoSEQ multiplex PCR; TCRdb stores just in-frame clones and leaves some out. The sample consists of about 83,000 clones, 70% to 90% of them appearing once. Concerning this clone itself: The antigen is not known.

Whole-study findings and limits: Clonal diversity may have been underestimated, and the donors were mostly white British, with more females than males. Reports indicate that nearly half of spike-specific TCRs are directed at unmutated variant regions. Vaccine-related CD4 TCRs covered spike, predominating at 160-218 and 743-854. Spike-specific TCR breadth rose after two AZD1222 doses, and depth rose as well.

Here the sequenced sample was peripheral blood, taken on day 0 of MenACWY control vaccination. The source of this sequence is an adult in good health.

The DNA for the CDR3 is TGTGCCAGCAGCCAAGATATGGGGGATGGCTACACCTTC. It encodes CASSQDMGDGYTF. The chain combines TRBV3-1 (or the pseudogene TRBV3-2) with TRBJ1-2; the D gene is possibly TRBD1 (5 bases). Between the trimmed V and J ends, which lost 0 bases and 6 bases, there was a span of 8 bases. CDR3 length: 13 residues. Germline CDR1 reads LGHDT; CDR2 reads YNNKEL (reference sequence).